This TCR beta chain is drawn from a study of cytomegalovirus exposure and HLA in healthy donors. With regard to this clone: What it binds is unknown.

V lost 2 bases, J lost 3 bases, and 5 bases stayed unmatched. In germline, CDR1 is GTSNPN, CDR2 SVGIG (reference sequence). The CDR3 is 14 amino acids. The study, taken as a whole, reports: Association of approximately 16,000 TCR beta sequences with HLA alleles was found at 0.05 false discovery rate in a later analysis. Analysis performed later showed TCR beta chains linked to HLA being more clonally expanded than equally common others. Later findings reportedly placed an Asian-associated ancestry cluster below the 666-donor mean for N-insertions.

PCR employed 60 Vbeta and 13 Jbeta primers. Clones were read by immunoSEQ multiplex PCR, and TCRdb kept only the in-frame ones, dropping some. The sample contains under 150,000 clones, about 80% of which appear only once. The rearrangement uses TRBV30 and TRBJ1-1; TRBD1 matches at 8 bases. The sequenced material came from PBMCs. The receptor's source is a girl aged 2-10 years in good health and CMV-seronegative. Here the CDR3 DNA reads TGTGCCTGGAGTAGCGACAGGGGTCACACTGAAGCTTTCTTT. It encodes CAWSSDRGHTEAFF.